The 12 T cell receptor beta chains reported below all come from one sample, sequenced in a study of T-cell memory formation after mild COVID-19. One entry per CDR3 protein results from TCRdb running MiXCR on the 5' RACE reads. Of some 350,000 distinct CDR3 sequences listed, approximately 15% are singletons. Sequenced: PBMCs or a T cell subset sorted from them (not recorded which). The origin of the receptors is a man between 18 and 29 years old who had mild COVID-19 (a few samples of this study predate the infection). Cell type and time point are not known.

The rearrangement links TRBV7-3 to TRBJ2-3, with 12 bases aligning to TRBD2. This CDR3 region has 17 residues. Germline CDR1 SGHTA, CDR2 FQGTGA. The ends lost 1 base at V and 6 bases at J; junction bases unmatched: 8. CDR3 DNA sequence: TGTGCCAGCAGCTTAATCGGACTAGCGGGGCGTGATGATACGCAGTATTTT. Its protein is CASSLIGLAGRDDTQYF.

This chain connects TRBV20-1 to TRBJ2-1; 9 bases align to TRBD2. The CDR3 is made up of 17 amino acids. V was clipped by 2 bases and J by 3 bases; unmatched bases: 11. The germline V gene encodes CDR1 DFQATT and CDR2 SNEGSKA (reference sequence). DNA of the CDR3: TGCAGTGCTAGATGGGGGGCTCTAGCGGGAAGCTACAATGAGCAGTTCTTC. This encodes CSARWGALAGSYNEQFF.

The V call is TRBV6-5, the J call TRBJ1-5, with TRBD1 matching 12 bases. The germline V gene encodes CDR1 MNHEY and CDR2 SVGAGI. CDR3 size: 18 residues. With V trimmed by 4 bases and J by 0 bases, 7 bases remained unmatched. The CDR3, as DNA: TGTGCCAGCAGTTCGGGACAGGGGGCGGGAAATAGCAATCAGCCCCAGCATTTT. Translation: CASSSGQGAGNSNQPQHF.

This clonotype was observed a handful of times. The DNA of the CDR3 is TGTGCCAGCAGGCGGCAGGCTAGCACAGATACGCAGTATTTT. This translates into CASRRQASTDTQYF. The chain uses TRBV28 and TRBJ2-3; D ambiguous. Germline V lookup: CDR1 MDHEN, CDR2 SYDVKM. The CDR3 length is 14 residues. Trimming removed 6 bases at V and 0 bases at J, with 10 bases between.

This chain connects TRBV7-2 to TRBJ2-5; D unresolved. The CDR3 extends over 15 amino acids. The ends were cut back, 4 bases at V and 5 bases at J, with 17 bases in the middle. Germline V gives CDR1 SGHTA, CDR2 FQGNSA. CDR3 DNA: TGTGCCAGCAGCTCGCGGCGCGAAGGTTGGGAGACCCAGTACTTC. Its protein is CASSSRREGWETQYF. Drawing the rest from reference TRBV7-2 and TRBJ2-5, the complete variable domain is GAGVSQSPSNKVTEKGKDVELRCDPISGHTALYWYRQSLGQGLEFLIYFQGNSAPDKSGLPSDRFSAERTGGSVSTLTIQRTQQEDSAVYLCASSSRREGWETQYFGPGTRLLVL.

In the case of this clonotype: One junction end disagrees with the germline gene, perhaps due to a read error. The genes are TRBV20-1 and TRBJ1-6; D unresolved. Germline assignment: CDR1 DFQATT and CDR2 SNEGSKA (reference sequence). The CDR3 sequence is 15 residues long. CDR3 region: CSATSGFRNGSHLHF. The DNA for the CDR3 is TGCAGTGCTACCAGTGGGTTTAGGAATGGTTCACACCTCCACTTT.

This clonotype was recorded a few times. The chain employs TRBV5-1 and TRBJ2-7, with 7 positions matching TRBD1. The V gene end was trimmed by 7 bases and the J gene end by 4 bases; junction bases not matched to a gene: 8. CDR3 length: 13 residues. Germline V lookup: CDR1 SGHRS, CDR2 YFSETQ. CDR3 nucleotides: TGCGCCAGCTCGACAGGGTCCGGTTACGAGCAGTACTTC. Translating it yields CASSTGSGYEQYF.

V gene TRBV4-1 combines with J gene TRBJ2-1; the D is unclear. CDR3 length: 13 residues. V shed 2 bases and J shed 4 bases, with 6 bases lying between them. Germline CDR1 MGHRA, CDR2 YSYEKL. The CDR3 nucleotides read TGCGCCAGCAGCCAATCCGGTTACAATGAGCAGTTCTTC. Translation: CASSQSGYNEQFF.

The chain joins TRBV18 to TRBJ1-4; D is undetermined. This CDR3 is built from 16 residues. The V end lost 3 bases, the J end lost 2 bases, and 13 bases lay between the germline ends. The germline V gene encodes CDR1 KGHSH and CDR2 LQKENI. CDR3 loop: CASSPLGPGTNEKLFF. The CDR3 DNA reads as TGTGCCAGCTCACCCCTCGGACCCGGCACTAATGAAAAACTGTTTTTT.

This clonotype showed up just a few times. This chain connects TRBV6-2 or TRBV6-3 to TRBJ2-7, with 7 bases fitting TRBD1. Germline CDR1 is MNHEY and CDR2 is SVGEGT. V lost 8 bases, J lost 3 bases, and 13 bases stayed unmatched. The CDR3 is made up of 15 amino acids. As DNA, the CDR3 is TGTGCCAGCCTCCGACCGGGACAGTCTTTCTACGAGCAGTACTTC. Its translation is CASLRPGQSFYEQYF.

The chain has TRBV2 and TRBJ2-1; D might be TRBD1 or TRBD2, each matching 5 bases. The CDR3 contains 15 residues. The germline gives CDR1 SNHLY, CDR2 FYNNEI. V lost 8 bases and J lost 9, with 23 bases in between. The CDR3 DNA follows: TGTGCCAGCGAGGTTAGGGACGTCGGACCGGGTGAGCAGTTCTTC. It yields the protein CASEVRDVGPGEQFF.

The chain recombines TRBV7-3 with TRBJ2-1, with TRBD2 matching over 11 bases. Germline V gene data show CDR1 as SGHTA and CDR2 as FQGTGA. V lost 4 bases, J lost 1 base, and 3 bases stayed unmatched. CDR3 length equals 16 residues. The CDR3 bases are TGTGCCAGCAGCTCTAGCGGGGGGAGGTCCTACAATGAGCAGTTCTTC. Amino acid sequence: CASSSSGGRSYNEQFF.